This TCR beta chain is drawn from a study of early T cells in non-severe SARS-CoV-2 infection. Via MiXCR, TCRdb re-called the 5' RACE reads, giving one row per CDR3 protein. The repertoire holds more than 75,000 distinct CDR3 sequences, with about 13% as singletons. V was pared by 5 bases and J by 0 bases, with 21 bases between. This CDR3 region has 18 residues. CDR1 is SGHTA, CDR2 FQGTGA, per germline. Sequencing was performed on whole blood. The J gene is TRBJ2-3, the V gene TRBV7-3; D possibly corresponds to TRBD1 (6 bases). This TCR was recovered from an adult who was a healthcare worker with PCR-confirmed SARS-CoV-2 infection or an uninfected control (not recorded which). As DNA, the CDR3 is TGTGCCAGCAGCCCTTATGCCGACAGGAAAACTAGCACAGATACGCAGTATTTT. Residues: CASSPYADRKTSTDTQYF.